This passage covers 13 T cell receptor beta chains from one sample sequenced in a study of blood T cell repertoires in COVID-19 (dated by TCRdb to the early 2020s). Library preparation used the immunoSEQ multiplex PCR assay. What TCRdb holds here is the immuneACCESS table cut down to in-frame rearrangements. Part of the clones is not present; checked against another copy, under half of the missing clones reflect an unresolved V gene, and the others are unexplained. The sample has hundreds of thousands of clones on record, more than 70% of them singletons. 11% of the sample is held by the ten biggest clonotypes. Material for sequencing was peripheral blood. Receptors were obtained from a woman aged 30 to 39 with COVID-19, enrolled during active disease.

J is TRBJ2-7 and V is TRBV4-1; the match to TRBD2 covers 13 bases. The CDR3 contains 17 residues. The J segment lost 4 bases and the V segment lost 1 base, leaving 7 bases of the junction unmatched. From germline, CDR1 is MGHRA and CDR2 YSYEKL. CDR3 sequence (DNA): TGCGCCAGCAGCCAAGTGCTTCCGGGACTAGCGGGGTACGAGCAGTACTTC. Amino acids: CASSQVLPGLAGYEQYF.

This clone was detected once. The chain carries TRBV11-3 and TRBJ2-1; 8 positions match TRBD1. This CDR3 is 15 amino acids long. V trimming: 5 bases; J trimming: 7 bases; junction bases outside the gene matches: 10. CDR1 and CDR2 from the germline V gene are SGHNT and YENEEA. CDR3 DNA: TGTGCCAGCAGCACCCGACGGACAGGGTTTAATGAGCAGTTCTTC. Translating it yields CASSTRRTGFNEQFF.

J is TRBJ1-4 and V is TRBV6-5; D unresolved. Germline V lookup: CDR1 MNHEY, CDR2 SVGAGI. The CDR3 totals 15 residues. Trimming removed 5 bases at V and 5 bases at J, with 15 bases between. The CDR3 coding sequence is TGTGCCAGCAGTATTCGAGGCGGGAACAATGAAAAACTGTTTTTT. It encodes CASSIRGGNNEKLFF.

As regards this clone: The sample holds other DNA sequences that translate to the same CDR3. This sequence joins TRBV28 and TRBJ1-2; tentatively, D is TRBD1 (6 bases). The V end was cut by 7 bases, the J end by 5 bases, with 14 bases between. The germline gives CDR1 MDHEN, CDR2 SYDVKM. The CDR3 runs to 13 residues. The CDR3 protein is CASTRDIGYGYTF. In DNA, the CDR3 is TGTGCCAGCACCAGGGACATAGGGTATGGCTACACCTTC.

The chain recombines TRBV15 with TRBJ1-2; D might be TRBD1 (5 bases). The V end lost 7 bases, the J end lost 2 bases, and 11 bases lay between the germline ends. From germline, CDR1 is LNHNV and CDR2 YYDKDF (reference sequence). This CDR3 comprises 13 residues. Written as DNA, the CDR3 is TGTGCCACCAAGCTGGACACCAACTATGGCTACACCTTC. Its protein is CATKLDTNYGYTF.

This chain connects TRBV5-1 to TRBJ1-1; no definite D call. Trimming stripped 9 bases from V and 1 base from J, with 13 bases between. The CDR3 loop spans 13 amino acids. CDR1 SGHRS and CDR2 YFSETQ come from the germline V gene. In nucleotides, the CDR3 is TGCGCCACCTCCCTAGGCGGGAACACTGAAGCTTTCTTT. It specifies CATSLGGNTEAFF.

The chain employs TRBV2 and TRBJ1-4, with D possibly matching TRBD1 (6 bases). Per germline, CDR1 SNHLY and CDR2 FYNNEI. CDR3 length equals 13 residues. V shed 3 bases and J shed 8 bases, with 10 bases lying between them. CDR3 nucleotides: TGTGCCAGCAGTGACAGGGGTTGGGAAAAACTGTTTTTT. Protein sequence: CASSDRGWEKLFF.

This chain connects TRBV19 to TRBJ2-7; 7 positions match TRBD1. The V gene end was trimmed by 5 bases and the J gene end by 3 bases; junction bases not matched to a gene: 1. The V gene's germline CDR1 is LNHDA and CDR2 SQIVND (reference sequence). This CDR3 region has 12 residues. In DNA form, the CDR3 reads TGTGCCAGTAGTCCAGGGGGCTACGAGCAGTACTTC. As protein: CASSPGGYEQYF.

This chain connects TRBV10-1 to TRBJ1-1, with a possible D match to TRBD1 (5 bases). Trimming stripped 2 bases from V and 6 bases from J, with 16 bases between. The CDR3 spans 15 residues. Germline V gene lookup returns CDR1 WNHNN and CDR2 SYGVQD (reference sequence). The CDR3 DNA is TGCGCCAGCAGTGAGCGCGGGGCTCCACGGGCTGAAGCTTTCTTT. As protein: CASSERGAPRAEAFF.

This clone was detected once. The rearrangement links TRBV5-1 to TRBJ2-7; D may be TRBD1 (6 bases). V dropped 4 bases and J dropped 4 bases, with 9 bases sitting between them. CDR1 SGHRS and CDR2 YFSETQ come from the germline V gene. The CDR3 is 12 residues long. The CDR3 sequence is CASSSDRYEQYF. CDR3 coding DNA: TGCGCCAGCAGCAGTGACAGGTACGAGCAGTACTTC.

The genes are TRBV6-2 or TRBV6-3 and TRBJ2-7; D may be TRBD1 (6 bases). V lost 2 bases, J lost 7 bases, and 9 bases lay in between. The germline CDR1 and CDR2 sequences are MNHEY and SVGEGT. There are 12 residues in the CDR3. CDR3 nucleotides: TGTGCCAGCAGTTACCCAGGGGATGAGCAGTACTTC. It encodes CASSYPGDEQYF.

Written as DNA, the CDR3 is TGTGCCAGTACCAGGGGGCAAAACACCGGGGAGCTGTTTTTT. Translation: CASTRGQNTGELFF. The genes are TRBV19 and TRBJ2-2; 8 nucleotides match TRBD1. This CDR3 contains 14 residues. V lost 7 bases, J lost 2 bases, and 3 bases stayed unmatched. The germline gives CDR1 LNHDA, CDR2 SQIVND (reference sequence).

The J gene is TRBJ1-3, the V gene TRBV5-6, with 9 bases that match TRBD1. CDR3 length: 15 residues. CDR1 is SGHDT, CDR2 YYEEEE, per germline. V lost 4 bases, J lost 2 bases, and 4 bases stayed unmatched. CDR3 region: CASSNRDRAGNTIYF. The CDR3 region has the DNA TGTGCCAGCAGCAACCGGGACAGGGCTGGAAACACCATATATTTT.